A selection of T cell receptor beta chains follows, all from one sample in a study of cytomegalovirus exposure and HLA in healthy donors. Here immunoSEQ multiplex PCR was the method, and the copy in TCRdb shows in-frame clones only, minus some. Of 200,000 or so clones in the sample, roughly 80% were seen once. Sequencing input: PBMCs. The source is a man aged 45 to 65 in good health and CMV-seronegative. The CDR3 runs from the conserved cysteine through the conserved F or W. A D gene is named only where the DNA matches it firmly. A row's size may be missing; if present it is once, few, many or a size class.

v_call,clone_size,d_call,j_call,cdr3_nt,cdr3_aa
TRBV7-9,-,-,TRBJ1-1,TGTTCCAGCACCCCCAGTGGGGGCGGGAGCACTGAAGCTTTCTTT,CSSTPSGGGSTEAFF
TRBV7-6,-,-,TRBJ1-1,TGTGCCAGCAGCTTAGCGAGTCCGGGATCTGAAGCTTTCTTT,CASSLASPGSEAFF
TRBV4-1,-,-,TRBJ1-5,TGCGCCAGCAGCCAAACAGGTTGGAGCAATCAGCCCCAGCATTTT,CASSQTGWSNQPQHF
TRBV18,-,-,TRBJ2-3,TGTGCCAGCTCACCACCGGCACAGGGGCCGGGAGTCACGCAGTATTTT,CASSPPAQGPGVTQYF
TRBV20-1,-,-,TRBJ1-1,TGCAGTGCCTATGACACTGAAGCTTTCTTT,CSAYDTEAFF
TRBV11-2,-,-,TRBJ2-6,TGTGCCAGCAGCCCCCAATCGGGAGCCAACGTCCTGACTTTC,CASSPQSGANVLTF
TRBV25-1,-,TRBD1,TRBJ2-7,TGTGCCAGCATAGGGACAGCGAAAGGCGAGCAGTACTTC,CASIGTAKGEQYF
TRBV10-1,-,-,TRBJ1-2,TGCGCCAGCAGTGAGTCACGGGGTTATGGCTACACCTTC,CASSESRGYGYTF
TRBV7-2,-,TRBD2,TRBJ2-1,TGTGCCAGCAGCTTACTAGCGGGATTCGACAATGAGCAGTTCTTC,CASSLLAGFDNEQFF
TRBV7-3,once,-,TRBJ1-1,TGTGCCAGCAGCTTAGGGAGAAAGGACACTGAAGCTTTCTTT,CASSLGRKDTEAFF
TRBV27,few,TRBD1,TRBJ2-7,TGTGCCAGCAGTTTTGGGACAGGGGGTACCTACGAGCAGTACTTC,CASSFGTGGTYEQYF
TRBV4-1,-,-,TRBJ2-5,TGCGCCAGCAGCCTTGCCCTAGGATCGGGCCAGTACTTC,CASSLALGSGQYF
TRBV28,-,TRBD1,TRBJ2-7,TGTGCCAGCAGTTTAGCCCGGGACAGGGGAAATCGGGAGTACTTC,CASSLARDRGNREYF
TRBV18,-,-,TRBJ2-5,TGTGCCAGCTCACCAGGCAGGAAAGAGACCCAGTACTTC,CASSPGRKETQYF
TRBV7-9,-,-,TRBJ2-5,TGTGCCACCTCAGGGGCAGCAGAGACCCAGTACTTC,CATSGAAETQYF
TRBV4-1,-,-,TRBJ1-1,TGCGCCAGCAGCCAAGAACGAGAAAAAGCTTTCTTT,CASSQEREKAFF
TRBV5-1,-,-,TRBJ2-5,TGCGCCAGCAGCTGGGGACTCGGAGAGCGGGAGACCCAGTACTTC,CASSWGLGERETQYF
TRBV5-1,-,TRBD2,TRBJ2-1,TGCGCCAGCAGCTCCGGTGGGATTGGGACTAGCCTACATGAGCAGTTCTTC,CASSSGGIGTSLHEQFF
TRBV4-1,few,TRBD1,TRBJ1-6,TGCGCCAGCAGCCAAGGTGTCCGGGACAGATATAATTCACCCCTCCACTTT,CASSQGVRDRYNSPLHF
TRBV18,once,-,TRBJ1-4,TGTGCCAGCTCACCGAAGGGACTCCCAACTAATGAAAAACTGTTTTTT,CASSPKGLPTNEKLFF
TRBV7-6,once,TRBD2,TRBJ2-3,TGTGCCAGCAGCCCGGTGGGTAGCGGGACAGATACGCAGTATTTT,CASSPVGSGTDTQYF
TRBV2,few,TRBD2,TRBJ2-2,TGTGCCAGCAGTGAACCGGGACTAGCGGGATACACCGGGGAGCTGTTTTTT,CASSEPGLAGYTGELFF
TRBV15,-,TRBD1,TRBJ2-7,TGTGCCACCAGCATCCAAAGGGGGCCCTACGAGCAGTACTTC,CATSIQRGPYEQYF
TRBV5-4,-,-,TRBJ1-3,TGTGCCAGCAGCTTGGGTGGGGCGAAGTTACTATATTTT,CASSLGGAKLLYF
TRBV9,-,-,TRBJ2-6,TGTGCCAGCAGTTCGTCTGGGGCCAACGTCCTGACTTTC,CASSSSGANVLTF
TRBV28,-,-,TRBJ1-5,TGTGCCAGCAGCCAGGGATCATATAGCAATCAGCCCCAGCATTTT,CASSQGSYSNQPQHF
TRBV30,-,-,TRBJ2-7,TGTGCCTGGAGCGGAGGACGGGCCTCCTACGAGCAGTACTTC,CAWSGGRASYEQYF
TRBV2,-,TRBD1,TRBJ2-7,TGTGCCAGCAGTATTCTGGGGGCAGGGGGATACGAGCAGTACTTC,CASSILGAGGYEQYF
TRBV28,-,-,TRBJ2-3,TGTGCCAGCAGTTTAGGCGGGAATCGGGATACGCAGTATTTT,CASSLGGNRDTQYF
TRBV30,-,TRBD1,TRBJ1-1,TGTGCCTGGGGGGACAGATGGGACACTGAAGCTTTCTTT,CAWGDRWDTEAFF
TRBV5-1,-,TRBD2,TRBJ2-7,TGCGCCAGCAGCTCGGGCGGGAGAACCTACGAGCAGTACTTC,CASSSGGRTYEQYF
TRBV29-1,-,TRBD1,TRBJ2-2,TGCAGCGTTGAGGGAACAGGGGGCGGTGGCACCGGGGAGCTGTTTTTT,CSVEGTGGGGTGELFF
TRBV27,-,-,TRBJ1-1,TGTGCCAGCAGTTTAAAATTCTTGACAGATTACTCGAACACTGAAGCTTTCTTT,CASSLKFLTDYSNTEAFF
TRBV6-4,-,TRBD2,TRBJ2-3,TGTGCCAGCAGTGATCAGGGAGGGGATACGCAGTATTTT,CASSDQGGDTQYF
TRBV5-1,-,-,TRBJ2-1,TGCGCCAGCGGCAGGACAGTTTTCAATGAGCAGTTCTTC,CASGRTVFNEQFF
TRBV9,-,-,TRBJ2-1,TGTGCCAGCAGCCAGAGGTTTGCGGGCGGTTTGGGTGAGCAGTTCTTC,CASSQRFAGGLGEQFF
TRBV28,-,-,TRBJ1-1,TGTGCCAGCAGTCCAGGGTACACTGAAGCTTTCTTT,CASSPGYTEAFF
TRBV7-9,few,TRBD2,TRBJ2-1,TGTTCCAGCAGCCCCGTCGCTAGCGGTTCCTACAATGAGCAGTTCTTC,CSSSPVASGSYNEQFF
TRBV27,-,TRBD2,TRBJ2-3,TGTGCCAGCAGTTTACTTCTCCTAGCGGGAAGCACAGATACGCAGTATTTT,CASSLLLLAGSTDTQYF
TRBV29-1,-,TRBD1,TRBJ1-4,TGCAGCGTTGAGCGGCAGGGGGTTGAAAAACTGTTTTTT,CSVERQGVEKLFF
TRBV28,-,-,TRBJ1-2,TGTGCCAGCAGTTCCCCACAGGCTTCTAACTATGGCTACACCTTC,CASSSPQASNYGYTF
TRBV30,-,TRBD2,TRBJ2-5,TGTGCCTGGAGTCTTTTGACTAGCGGGAAGGGGGAGACCCAGTACTTC,CAWSLLTSGKGETQYF
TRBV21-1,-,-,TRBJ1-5,TGTGCCAGCCCTACTGCCAGGGACAGGGCAAATCAGCCCCAGCATTTT,CASPTARDRANQPQHF
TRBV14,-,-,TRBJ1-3,TGTGCCAGCAGCCAAGATAGAGCAGGGGCTCGTCGAAACACCATATATTTT,CASSQDRAGARRNTIYF
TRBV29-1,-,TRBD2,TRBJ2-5,TGCAGCGTTGATGAGGCTAGCGGGAGGGGGGAGACCCAGTACTTC,CSVDEASGRGETQYF
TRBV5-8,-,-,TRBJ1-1,TGTGCCAGCAGCTTAACTCACAACACTGAAGCTTTCTTT,CASSLTHNTEAFF
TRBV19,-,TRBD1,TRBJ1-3,TGTGCCAGTAGTAGCGGACAGGGCTTCTCTGGAAACACCATATATTTT,CASSSGQGFSGNTIYF
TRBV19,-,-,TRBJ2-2,TGTGCCAGTAGTATTCTAAACGCGAACACCGGGGAGCTGTTTTTT,CASSILNANTGELFF
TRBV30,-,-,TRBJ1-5,TGTGCCTGGAGTGTAAATAGCAGGGGAGATCAGCCCCAGCATTTT,CAWSVNSRGDQPQHF
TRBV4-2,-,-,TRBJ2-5,TGTGCCAGCAGCCAAGGAGACCAGGGAGGAGAGACCCAGTACTTC,CASSQGDQGGETQYF
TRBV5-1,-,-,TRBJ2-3,TGCGCCAGCAGCTTGGCGACGGGAGCGGGTACAGATACGCAGTATTTT,CASSLATGAGTDTQYF
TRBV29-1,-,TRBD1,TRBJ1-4,TGCAGCGTTGAAGCCGGGACAGGGGATGAAAAACTGTTTTTT,CSVEAGTGDEKLFF
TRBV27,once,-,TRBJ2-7,TGTGCCAGCAGTTTATCTACTAGCAGGAACGAGCAGTACTTC,CASSLSTSRNEQYF